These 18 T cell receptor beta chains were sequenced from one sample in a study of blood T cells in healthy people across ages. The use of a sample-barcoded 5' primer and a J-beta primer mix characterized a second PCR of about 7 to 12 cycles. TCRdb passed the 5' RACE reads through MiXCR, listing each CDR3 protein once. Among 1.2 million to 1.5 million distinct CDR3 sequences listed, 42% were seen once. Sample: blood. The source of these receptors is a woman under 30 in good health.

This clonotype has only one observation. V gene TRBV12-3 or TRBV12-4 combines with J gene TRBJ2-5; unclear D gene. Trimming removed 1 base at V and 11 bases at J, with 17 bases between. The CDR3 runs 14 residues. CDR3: CASSLGSQMRGQYF. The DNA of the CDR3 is TGTGCCAGCAGTTTAGGGTCCCAGATGCGTGGGCAGTACTTC.

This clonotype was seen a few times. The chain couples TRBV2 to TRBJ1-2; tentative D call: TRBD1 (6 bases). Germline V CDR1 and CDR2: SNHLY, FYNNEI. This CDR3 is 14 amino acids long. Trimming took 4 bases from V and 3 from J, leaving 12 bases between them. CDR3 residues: CASSGGASDYGYTF. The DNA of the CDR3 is TGTGCCAGCAGTGGGGGGGCATCGGACTATGGCTACACCTTC. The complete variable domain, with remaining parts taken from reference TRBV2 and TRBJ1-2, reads EPEVTQTPSHQVTQMGQEVILRCVPISNHLYFYWYRQILGQKVEFLVSFYNNEISEKSEIFDDQFSVERPDGSNFTLKIRSTKLEDSAMYFCASSGGASDYGYTFGSGTRLTVV.

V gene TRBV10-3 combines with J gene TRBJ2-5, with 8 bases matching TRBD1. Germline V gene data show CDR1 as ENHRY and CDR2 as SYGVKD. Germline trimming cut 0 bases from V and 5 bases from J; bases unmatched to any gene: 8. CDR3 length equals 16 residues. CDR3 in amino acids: CAISESWTGLRETQYF. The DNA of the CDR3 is TGTGCCATCAGTGAGTCGTGGACAGGGTTACGGGAGACCCAGTACTTC.

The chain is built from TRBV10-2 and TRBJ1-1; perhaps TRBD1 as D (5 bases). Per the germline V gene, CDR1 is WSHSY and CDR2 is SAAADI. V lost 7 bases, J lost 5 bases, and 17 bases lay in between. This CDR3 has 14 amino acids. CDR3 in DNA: TGCGCCAGCACGGGGGGTGGGGCGTCTACTGAAGCTTTCTTT. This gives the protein CASTGGGASTEAFF.

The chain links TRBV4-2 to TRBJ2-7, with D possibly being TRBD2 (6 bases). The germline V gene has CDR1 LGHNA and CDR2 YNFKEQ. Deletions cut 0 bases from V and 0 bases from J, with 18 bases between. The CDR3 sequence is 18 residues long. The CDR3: CASSQDSFRASDSYEQYF. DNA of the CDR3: TGTGCCAGCAGCCAAGATTCGTTTAGGGCTAGCGACTCCTACGAGCAGTACTTC.

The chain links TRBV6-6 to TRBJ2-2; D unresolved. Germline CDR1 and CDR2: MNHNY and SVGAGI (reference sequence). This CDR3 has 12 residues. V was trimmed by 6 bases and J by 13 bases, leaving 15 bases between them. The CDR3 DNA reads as TGTGCCAGCAGGGATGCCTTGTGGAGGCTGTTTTTT. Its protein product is CASRDALWRLFF.

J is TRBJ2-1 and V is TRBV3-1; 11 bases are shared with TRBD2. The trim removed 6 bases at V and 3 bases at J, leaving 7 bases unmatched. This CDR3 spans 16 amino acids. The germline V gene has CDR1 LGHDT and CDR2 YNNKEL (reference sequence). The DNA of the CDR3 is TGTGCCAGCAGACAACGACTAGCGGGAAGCTACAATGAGCAGTTCTTC. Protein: CASRQRLAGSYNEQFF.

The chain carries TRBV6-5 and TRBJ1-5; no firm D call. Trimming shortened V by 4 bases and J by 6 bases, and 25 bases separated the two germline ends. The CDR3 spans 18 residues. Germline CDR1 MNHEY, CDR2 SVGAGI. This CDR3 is CASSSPSSPGKGAQPQHF. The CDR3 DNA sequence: TGTGCCAGCAGTTCCCCTTCTTCCCCCGGGAAGGGCGCTCAGCCCCAGCATTTT.

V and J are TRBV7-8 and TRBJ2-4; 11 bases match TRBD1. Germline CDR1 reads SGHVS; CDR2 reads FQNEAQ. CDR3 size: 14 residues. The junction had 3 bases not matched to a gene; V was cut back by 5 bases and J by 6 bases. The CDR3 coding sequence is TGTGCCAGCAGCCTTGGACAGGGGGCAAACATTCAGTACTTC. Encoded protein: CASSLGQGANIQYF.

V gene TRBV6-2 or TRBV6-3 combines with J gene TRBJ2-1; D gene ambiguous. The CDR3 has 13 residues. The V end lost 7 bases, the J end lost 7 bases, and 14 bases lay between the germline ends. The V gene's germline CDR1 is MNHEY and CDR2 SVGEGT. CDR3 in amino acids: CASNLFGSNEQFF. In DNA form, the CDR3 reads TGTGCCAGCAACCTTTTCGGCAGTAATGAGCAGTTCTTC.

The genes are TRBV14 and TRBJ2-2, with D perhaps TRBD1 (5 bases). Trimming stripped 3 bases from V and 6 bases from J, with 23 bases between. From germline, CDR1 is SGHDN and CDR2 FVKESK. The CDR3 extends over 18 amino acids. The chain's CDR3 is CASSQGIKETETPGELFF. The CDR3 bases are TGTGCCAGCAGCCAGGGGATTAAAGAGACAGAGACTCCCGGGGAGCTGTTTTTT.

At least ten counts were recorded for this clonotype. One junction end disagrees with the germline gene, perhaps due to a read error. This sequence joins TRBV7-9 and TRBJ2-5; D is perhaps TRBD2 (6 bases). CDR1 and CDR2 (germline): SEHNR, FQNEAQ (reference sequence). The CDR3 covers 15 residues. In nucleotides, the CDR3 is TGTGCCAGCAGCTCTGCGACTAGGGACCAGGAGACCCAGTACTTC. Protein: CASSSATRDQETQYF.

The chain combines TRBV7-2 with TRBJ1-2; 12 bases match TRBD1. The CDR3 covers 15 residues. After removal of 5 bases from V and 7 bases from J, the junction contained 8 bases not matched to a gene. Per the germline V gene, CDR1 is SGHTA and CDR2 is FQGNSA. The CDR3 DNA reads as TGTGCCAGCAGCCGACAGGGACAGGGGGCTCTTGGCTACACCTTC. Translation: CASSRQGQGALGYTF.

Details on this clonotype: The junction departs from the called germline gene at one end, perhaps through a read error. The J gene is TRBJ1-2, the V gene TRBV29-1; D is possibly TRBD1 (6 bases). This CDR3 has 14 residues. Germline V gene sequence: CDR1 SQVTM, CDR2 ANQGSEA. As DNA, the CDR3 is TGCAGCGTTAAAACAGGGAATTCAAACTATGGCTACAACTTC. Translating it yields CSVKTGNSNYGYNF.

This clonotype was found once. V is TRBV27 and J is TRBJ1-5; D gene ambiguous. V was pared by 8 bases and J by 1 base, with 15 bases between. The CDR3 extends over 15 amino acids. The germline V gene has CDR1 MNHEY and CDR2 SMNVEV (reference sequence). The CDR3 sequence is CASRSGTESNQPQHF. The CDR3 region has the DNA TGTGCCAGCCGTTCGGGCACAGAAAGCAATCAGCCCCAGCATTTT.

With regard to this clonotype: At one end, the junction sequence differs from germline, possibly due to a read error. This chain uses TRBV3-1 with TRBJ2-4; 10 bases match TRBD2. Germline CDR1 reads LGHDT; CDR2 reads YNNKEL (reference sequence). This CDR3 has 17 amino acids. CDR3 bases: TGTGCCAGCAGCCAGAGAACGACTAGCGGGTTCAAAAACATTCGGTACTTC. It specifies CASSQRTTSGFKNIRYF.

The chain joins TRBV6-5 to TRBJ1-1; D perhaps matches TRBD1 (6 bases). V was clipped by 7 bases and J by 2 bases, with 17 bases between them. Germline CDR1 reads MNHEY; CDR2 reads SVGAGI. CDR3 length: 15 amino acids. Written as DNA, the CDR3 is TGTGCCAGCACACGTCAGGCAGGGGTAAACACTGAAGCTTTCTTT. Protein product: CASTRQAGVNTEAFF.

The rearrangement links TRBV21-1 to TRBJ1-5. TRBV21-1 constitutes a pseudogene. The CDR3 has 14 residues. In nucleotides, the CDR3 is TGTGCCAGCAGCAAAATATCTCGCAATCAGCCCCAGCATTTT. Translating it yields CASSKISRNQPQHF.